One T cell receptor (beta chain) is described in this entry. TCRdb's copy holds only in-frame clones and misses some; the assay was immunoSEQ multiplex PCR. Of about 82,000 clones in the sample, 90% to 95% were seen once. The sample is drawn from a study of PD-L1 blockade in urothelial cancer. Germline V CDR1 and CDR2: SGHAT, FQNNGV. The V gene lost 4 bases and the J gene lost 0 bases, with 17 bases spanning the gap. The CDR3 is 17 residues long. This clonotype was sampled from a man aged 60-69 years with urothelial cancer. V is TRBV11-2 and J is TRBJ2-3; D perhaps matches TRBD1 (6 bases). This specimen was PBMCs, taken around atezolizumab (anti-PD-L1) treatment. The CDR3 reads CASSSPEGVESTDTQYF. The CDR3 DNA reads TGTGCCAGCAGCTCCCCCGAGGGGGTAGAGAGCACAGATACGCAGTATTTT.